What follows are 8 T cell receptor beta chains derived from one specimen sequenced in a study of breast tumors, draining lymph nodes, adjacent tissues. TCRdb re-called the multiplex PCR reads through MiXCR, storing one row per CDR3 protein. This table holds roughly 220,000 distinct CDR3 sequences, roughly a third found once. Samples came from axillary lymph nodes draining the breast cancer. Sequenced: axillary lymph node tissue. The receptor source for this set is a female donor with breast cancer. Some clones in this sample may be carry-over from other donors' samples.

This chain links TRBV20-1 with TRBJ1-3; D possibly corresponds to TRBD1 (5 bases). The CDR3 contains 15 residues. V was pared by 0 bases and J by 3 bases, with 12 bases between. CDR1 and CDR2 (germline): DFQATT, SNEGSKA (reference sequence). The CDR3, as DNA: TGCAGTGCTAGAGATCGGCAGGGAAATGGAAACACCATATATTTT. Its protein product is CSARDRQGNGNTIYF.

Note on this clonotype: A read error is possible here, since a much larger clone lies one base away. The chain uses TRBV20-1 and TRBJ2-1; D unresolved. Trimming took 5 bases from V and 9 from J, leaving 20 bases between them. The CDR3 sequence is 14 residues long. CDR1 and CDR2 (germline): DFQATT, SNEGSKA (reference sequence). The CDR3 protein is CSAPGPSRVTEQFF. The CDR3 region has the DNA TGCAGTGCTCCAGGACCTTCCCGGGTGACTGAGCAGTTCTTC.

This clonotype has ten or more counts. V and J are TRBV6-5 and TRBJ2-7; D may be TRBD2 (6 bases). The CDR3 covers 11 residues. Trimming cost V 6 bases and J 7 bases, with 10 bases left between them. The germline V gene has CDR1 MNHEY and CDR2 SVGAGI. This CDR3 is CASSRGGEQYF. CDR3 DNA sequence: TGTGCCAGCAGCCGCGGAGGGGAGCAGTACTTC.

Of note for this clonotype: No DNA is shown, since the ends of the CDR3 on it are uncertain; the CDR3 is the one TCRdb lists. V and J are TRBV7-3 and TRBJ1-2; the DNA was not compared with TRBD1, the D call given in the table. The CDR3 is 18 residues long, ends included. From germline, CDR1 is SGHTA and CDR2 FQGTGA. This CDR3 reads CASSFYICSANRGDGYTF.

This clonotype has a count of ten or more. The J gene is TRBJ1-2, the V gene TRBV5-1; no firm D call. The germline V and J ends were trimmed by 0 bases and 3 bases, with 12 bases remaining between them. Germline CDR1 is SGHRS and CDR2 is YFSETQ. The CDR3 extends over 15 amino acids. The CDR3 region has the DNA TGCGCCAGCAGCTTGGCAGAGGCCGATCACTATGGCTACACCTTC. Translated: CASSLAEADHYGYTF.

This clonotype was seen more than once but under ten times. This rearrangement joins TRBV6-6 to TRBJ2-2; D gene ambiguous. Germline CDR1 is MNHNY and CDR2 is SVGAGI (reference sequence). V gave up 4 bases and J gave up 7 bases, with 7 bases separating them. The CDR3 totals 12 residues. The CDR3 is CASSFFGGELFF. The CDR3, as DNA: TGTGCCAGCAGTTTTTTCGGCGGGGAGCTGTTTTTT.

This clonotype was found a few times. The rearrangement links TRBV5-4 to TRBJ2-3, with D tentatively TRBD1 (5 bases). V was pared by 4 bases and J by 2 bases, with 11 bases between. In germline, CDR1 is SGHNT, CDR2 YYREEE (reference sequence). There are 14 residues in the CDR3. The CDR3 protein is CASSGQEITDTQYF. The CDR3 DNA sequence: TGTGCCAGCAGCGGACAAGAGATCACAGATACGCAGTATTTT.

In this sample, this clonotype turned up many times. CDR3 sequence: CSARDASGYGYTF. The CDR3 DNA reads TGCAGTGCTAGAGATGCCAGTGGCTATGGCTACACCTTC. The chain links TRBV20-1 to TRBJ1-2; D is undetermined. This CDR3 is 13 amino acids long. The germline V gene has CDR1 DFQATT and CDR2 SNEGSKA (reference sequence). The germline V and J ends were trimmed by 0 bases and 4 bases, with 9 bases remaining between them.